This TCR beta chain appears in the sequencing data of a study of human T cells and chemical hapten exposure. The V and J ends lost 5 bases and 5 bases respectively, with 15 bases between them. CDR1 is MNHEY and CDR2 is SMNVEV in the germline V gene (reference sequence). The length of the CDR3 is 14 residues. TCRdb independently ran MiXCR on the RACE reads; one entry per CDR3 protein. The sample carries 240,000 or so distinct CDR3 sequences, about 9% recorded once. Sample time point: pre-sensitization, week 0. Treatment given: therapeutic diphenylcyclopropenone sensitization with weekly scalp DPC. V is TRBV27 and J is TRBJ1-1, with D tentatively TRBD1 (6 bases). The sequencing used whole blood, collected in connection with sensitization to the hapten diphenylcyclopropenone (DPC). The clonotype originates from a woman aged 40-49 years with alopecia areata. Some clones in this sample may be carry-over from other donors' samples. CDR3 in DNA: TGTGCCAGCAGTAGACAGGAGCGGGGTACTGAAGCTTTCTTT. Its translation: CASSRQERGTEAFF.